This T cell receptor beta chain originates from a study of CD8 T cells in Susac syndrome (dated by TCRdb to between 2018 and 2021). Regarding the complete study: Repertoire sequencing was used to test whether CD8+ T cell activation and differentiation in Susac syndrome was antigen driven. The study compared CD8+ T cell repertoire clonality among 11 to 12 healthy donors, approximately 14 Susac syndrome patients and roughly 16 multiple sclerosis patients. Paper-wide results and their limitations: The number of individuals in the TCR sequencing and HLA analysis was acknowledged as relatively small.

Regarding this clonotype: The antigen it binds to is not known. Per-base qualities were not stored, and no clone one base away is much larger.

The germline V gene sets CDR1 to SQVTM and CDR2 to ANQGSEA. Reading from cysteine to phenylalanine, the CDR3 counts 10 amino acids. The kept DNA is CDR3 alone, 30 bases in frame from the first base. The V and J ends are trimmed by 8 bases and 2 bases, leaving 5 bases between them. High-throughput TCR beta sequencing profiled peripheral blood CD8+ and CD4+ T cells from healthy donors, Susac syndrome patients and multiple sclerosis patients. Healthy donors were age- and sex-matched controls. Bulk CD8+ and CD4+ T cells were purified magnetically by negative isolation, whereas CD8+ TEMRA cells were enriched by FACS. Blood was drawn into EDTA tubes, processed within 24 hours, and PBMCs were isolated by density gradient centrifugation. PBMCs intended for TCR sequencing were frozen in liquid nitrogen and were later thawed in a 37 degrees C water bath. The sorted or isolated CD4+, CD8+ and CD8+ TEMRA cells reached a purity of at least 90%.

RNA was extracted using the RNeasy kit, and roughly 0.5 to 1 ug of the RNA was reverse transcribed with random hexamers. The immunoSEQ multiplex PCR assay, covering 54 Vbeta and 13 Jbeta segments, was used to amplify TCR beta CDR3 regions. Bias from PCR amplification was corrected by using a synthetic template baseline for primer optimization and for computational correction. Processing in the source paper ran as follows. Reads were annotated to V, D and J genes according to IMGT and were analyzed with immunoSEQ Analyzer, with only productive sequences retained. Clonality was calculated as one minus the Shannon entropy normalized by log2 of the number of productive unique sequences. For each patient and control, public and private clones were evaluated within the 100 most prevalent clones. A clone was defined as Susac-specific if it was absent from the healthy and MS cohorts, from roughly 980 published viral clones and from other ImmuneACCESS disease sequences. Clones were called with MiXCR by TCRdb after fastp trimmed the public reads at Q25, and only in-frame beta chains were retained. Rows with a matching CDR3 protein are joined into one entry that keeps the most common DNA and genes. TCRdb's processing, not the authors', yielded these V and J calls. The table for this sample lists fewer than 150,000 distinct CDR3 sequences; around 94% of them were counted only once. The top ten constitute over 0.25% of the sample.

The receptor chain draws on TRBV29-1 and TRBJ2-3, with an unclear D gene assignment. This receptor was taken from a human donor in good health. The sequenced material came from CD8+ T cells from PBMCs. The CDR3 here reads CSLTTDTQYF. The DNA sequence is TGCAGCCTGACCACAGATACGCAGTATTTT.